Below are 18 T cell receptor beta chains sequenced from a single sample in a study of cytotoxic CD8 clonotypes in ibrutinib-treated CLL. The assay was immunoSEQ multiplex PCR, and TCRdb's table has in-frame clones only and misses some. The sample includes about 250,000 clones, 60% to 75% of them seen just once. Sequences were derived from PBMCs, sampled after 24 months of ibrutinib treatment. The receptors derive from a human donor with chronic lymphocytic leukemia.

This chain links TRBV30 with TRBJ1-4, with D tentatively TRBD1 (5 bases). The CDR3 has 15 residues. The ends were cut back, 0 bases at V and 8 bases at J, with 16 bases in the middle. In germline, CDR1 is GTSNPN, CDR2 SVGIG (reference sequence). CDR3 sequence (DNA): TGTGCCTGGAGTGTGTGGGGGAGGGTGGAAGAAAAACTGTTTTTT. Residues: CAWSVWGRVEEKLFF.

This clone appeared a few times. The chain links TRBV5-1 to TRBJ2-2; D remains unclear. The length of the CDR3 is 14 residues. Between the trimmed V and J ends, which lost 0 bases and 2 bases, there was a span of 5 bases. The germline V gene has CDR1 SGHRS and CDR2 YFSETQ. As DNA, the CDR3 is TGCGCCAGCAGCTTGGCTCTCAACACCGGGGAGCTGTTTTTT. It codes for CASSLALNTGELFF.

The chain has TRBV18 and TRBJ2-1; D may be TRBD1 or TRBD2 (5 bases each). Germline-derived CDR1 and CDR2 are KGHSH and LQKENI. V shed 5 bases and J shed 7 bases, with 12 bases lying between them. The CDR3 contains 13 residues. As DNA, the CDR3 is TGTGCCAGCTCAATAACCGGGGCAAATGAGCAGTTCTTC. This encodes CASSITGANEQFF. Based on the CDR3 plus reference TRBV18 and TRBJ2-1, the full variable domain is NAGVMQNPRHLVRRRGQEARLRCSPMKGHSHVYWYRQLPEEGLKFMVYLQKENIIDESGMPKERFSAEFPKEGPSILRIQQVVRGDSAAYFCASSITGANEQFFGPGTRLTVL.

This clone appeared a single time. The chain carries TRBV10-3 and TRBJ1-4; TRBD1 might be the D (5 bases). The V end lost 5 bases, the J end lost 4 bases, and 14 bases lay between the germline ends. Germline CDR1 ENHRY, CDR2 SYGVKD. CDR3 length equals 15 residues. CDR3 sequence (DNA): TGTGCCATCAGTCTTACAGGAGATAGTAATGAAAAACTGTTTTTT. Translated, it gives CAISLTGDSNEKLFF.

The rearrangement uses TRBV9 and TRBJ2-3; D unclear. The CDR3 covers 15 residues. Trimming cost V 3 bases and J 2 bases, with 13 bases left between them. CDR1 is SGDLS, CDR2 YYNGEE, per germline. This CDR3 is CASSATGPHTDTQYF. In DNA form, the CDR3 reads TGTGCCAGCAGCGCCACTGGACCCCACACAGATACGCAGTATTTT.

This sequence joins TRBV28 and TRBJ2-1, with 9 bases matching TRBD2. V trimming: 7 bases; J trimming: 10 bases; junction bases outside the gene matches: 2. The CDR3 is made up of 11 amino acids. Germline CDR1 reads MDHEN; CDR2 reads SYDVKM. Here the CDR3 DNA reads TGTGCCAGCACCGGACTAGCGGAGCAGTTCTTC. Translated, it gives CASTGLAEQFF.

The chain has TRBV16 and TRBJ1-5, with D uncertain. With 0 bases removed from V and 3 bases from J, the gap between germline ends came to 6 bases. CDR1 and CDR2 (germline): KGHSY, FQNENV. CDR3 length equals 14 residues. The CDR3 sequence: CASSQSGNNQPQHF. The CDR3, as DNA: TGTGCCAGCAGCCAATCCGGCAACAATCAGCCCCAGCATTTT.

The gene calls are TRBV6-6 and TRBJ1-5; D perhaps matches TRBD1 (6 bases). Per the germline V gene, CDR1 is MNHNY and CDR2 is SVGAGI (reference sequence). V shed 6 bases and J shed 7 bases, with 13 bases lying between them. This CDR3 spans 13 amino acids. In nucleotides, the CDR3 is TGTGCCAGCAGACTTACAGGGAACCAGCCCCAGCATTTT. This sequence encodes CASRLTGNQPQHF.

V usage is TRBV19 and J usage is TRBJ2-5; 8 bases fit TRBD2. The germline V gene encodes CDR1 LNHDA and CDR2 SQIVND (reference sequence). The CDR3 runs to 15 residues. V shed 3 bases and J 5 bases; nucleotides not matched to a gene: 8. The CDR3 loop is CASSIGGSGGETQYF. CDR3 nucleotide sequence: TGTGCCAGTAGTATTGGGGGCTCGGGAGGGGAGACCCAGTACTTC.

CDR3 coding DNA: TGTGCCAGCAGCCTATGGGACAGCGGGTCTGGGGCCAACGTCCTGACTTTC. Translating gives CASSLWDSGSGANVLTF. V is TRBV7-3 and J is TRBJ2-6; D possibly corresponds to TRBD1 (7 bases). Germline CDR1 reads SGHTA; CDR2 reads FQGTGA. This CDR3 has 17 residues. V lost 5 bases, J lost 1 base, and 15 bases lay in between.

The chain combines TRBV28 with TRBJ2-7; a possible D gene is TRBD2 (5 bases). Germline V gene data show CDR1 as MDHEN and CDR2 as SYDVKM. V was cut by 6 bases and J by 2 bases, with 17 bases left in between. The CDR3 loop spans 15 amino acids. CDR3 sequence (DNA): TGTGCCAGCAGCCAAGGACTGGGGTCCCCCTACGAGCAGTACTTC. The encoded protein is CASSQGLGSPYEQYF.

The J gene is TRBJ2-7, the V gene TRBV5-1; TRBD2 aligns across 7 bases. J gave up 5 bases and V 1 base, and 9 bases lay outside the gene matches. The CDR3 totals 15 residues. Germline loops: CDR1 SGHRS, CDR2 YFSETQ. CDR3: CASSLLLAETDEQYF. In DNA, the CDR3 is TGCGCCAGCAGCTTGCTTCTAGCGGAGACGGACGAGCAGTACTTC.

In this sample, this clone turned up a few times. This rearrangement joins TRBV30 to TRBJ1-2; TRBD1 is a possible D gene (5 bases). V gave up 1 base and J gave up 8 bases, with 11 bases separating them. The CDR3 is 12 residues long. Per the germline V gene, CDR1 is GTSNPN and CDR2 is SVGIG (reference sequence). The CDR3 DNA reads TGTGCCTGGAGTGGGGACGCCCAAGGCTACACCTTC. This sequence encodes CAWSGDAQGYTF.

This clone came up once. The chain couples TRBV6-6 to TRBJ2-7; unclear D gene. Deletions cut 2 bases from V and 3 bases from J, with 8 bases between. The germline V gene encodes CDR1 MNHNY and CDR2 SVGAGI (reference sequence). The CDR3 runs 13 residues. As DNA, the CDR3 is TGTGCCAGCAGTTACATCCGAGACTACGAGCAGTACTTC. This gives the protein CASSYIRDYEQYF.

This chain uses TRBV9 with TRBJ2-1; 7 bases match TRBD2. The CDR3 loop spans 15 amino acids. V lost 3 bases and J lost 6; bases outside the gene matches: 9. Germline CDR1 is SGDLS and CDR2 is YYNGEE. The CDR3 DNA follows: TGTGCCAGCAGCGGACAGACTAGCCGCTTCAATGAGCAGTTCTTC. Amino acid sequence: CASSGQTSRFNEQFF.

V is TRBV6-5 and J is TRBJ2-7; D is perhaps TRBD1 or TRBD2 (5 bases each). The CDR3 is 14 amino acids. Trimming stripped 5 bases from V and 0 bases from J, with 11 bases between. Germline V gene sequence: CDR1 MNHEY, CDR2 SVGAGI. In DNA form, the CDR3 reads TGTGCCAGCAGTAACCCGGGACGCTCCTACGAGCAGTACTTC. As protein: CASSNPGRSYEQYF.

The V call is TRBV6-1, the J call TRBJ2-5; TRBD2 agrees at 9 bases. J gave up 3 bases and V 4 bases, and 3 bases lay outside the gene matches. Germline CDR1 MNHNS, CDR2 SASEGT. This CDR3 is 14 amino acids long. CDR3 protein: CASSVSGGKETQYF. CDR3 DNA sequence: TGTGCCAGCAGTGTTAGCGGGGGTAAAGAGACCCAGTACTTC.

The V gene is TRBV28, the J gene TRBJ2-2; TRBD2 aligns across 8 bases. Germline V gene lookup returns CDR1 MDHEN and CDR2 SYDVKM. The CDR3 contains 14 residues. Unmatched junction bases numbered 1, after V lost 6 bases and J lost 1 base. As DNA, the CDR3 is TGTGCCAGCAGAACTAGCGGGAACACCGGGGAGCTGTTTTTT. This encodes CASRTSGNTGELFF.